A selection of T cell receptor beta chains follows, all from one sample in a study of cytomegalovirus exposure and HLA in healthy donors. Measured with immunoSEQ multiplex PCR; TCRdb has only the in-frame clones, and not every one. In the table there are some 110,000 clones, about 76% of which are singletons. Material: PBMCs. The source is a woman aged 55-69 years in good health and CMV-seropositive. Both conserved end residues are part of each CDR3. Fields, in order: CDR3 protein, J gene, clone size, V gene. Size is omitted from some rows. Given values are once, few, many or a class for expanded clones.

CDR3aa: CASSLLGISGNTIYF; j_gene: TRBJ1-3; abundance: once; v_gene: TRBV28
CDR3aa: CASSLSIAVFYGYTF; j_gene: TRBJ1-2; abundance: .; v_gene: TRBV5-8
CDR3aa: CASSRSSTVGADYGYTF; j_gene: TRBJ1-2; abundance: .; v_gene: TRBV11-2
CDR3aa: CAWSLFGGGELFF; j_gene: TRBJ2-2; abundance: .; v_gene: TRBV30
CDR3aa: CASSLIGGDYGYTF; j_gene: TRBJ1-2; abundance: .; v_gene: TRBV11-2
CDR3aa: CAWSVLQGRPYEQYF; j_gene: .; abundance: .; v_gene: TRBV30
CDR3aa: CASSLQSRGVIGAFF; j_gene: TRBJ1-1; abundance: .; v_gene: TRBV5-5
CDR3aa: CASSPSLLAGTQYF; j_gene: TRBJ2-7; abundance: .; v_gene: TRBV7-3
CDR3aa: CASRRQGGYTEAFF; j_gene: TRBJ1-1; abundance: .; v_gene: TRBV2
CDR3aa: CASSHDRTNTGELFF; j_gene: TRBJ2-2; abundance: .; v_gene: TRBV11-2
CDR3aa: CASSSSKGEPYEQYF; j_gene: TRBJ2-7; abundance: .; v_gene: TRBV5-5
CDR3aa: CASTFRGDTEAFF; j_gene: TRBJ1-1; abundance: few; v_gene: TRBV5-1
CDR3aa: CASGLVQDTFTEAFF; j_gene: TRBJ1-1; abundance: .; v_gene: TRBV12-5
CDR3aa: CASTSLGGNLNYGYTF; j_gene: TRBJ1-2; abundance: .; v_gene: TRBV27
CDR3aa: CATSRDMSGGAEKLFF; j_gene: TRBJ1-4; abundance: few; v_gene: TRBV15
CDR3aa: CASSFSDRAENTIYF; j_gene: TRBJ1-3; abundance: .; v_gene: TRBV28
CDR3aa: CASSQGPKSGEQFF; j_gene: TRBJ2-1; abundance: few; v_gene: TRBV4-3
CDR3aa: CASSLSVAGGYEQYF; j_gene: TRBJ2-7; abundance: .; v_gene: TRBV28
CDR3aa: CASSPMTSGLLIAQYF; j_gene: TRBJ2-3; abundance: .; v_gene: TRBV5-6
CDR3aa: CASSGSRGETQYF; j_gene: TRBJ2-5; abundance: .; v_gene: TRBV7-3
CDR3aa: CASSFNLDSNQPQHF; j_gene: TRBJ1-5; abundance: .; v_gene: TRBV7-2
CDR3aa: CASSAGLAGRETQYF; j_gene: TRBJ2-5; abundance: .; v_gene: TRBV6-1
CDR3aa: CAWSVQTHSYEQYF; j_gene: TRBJ2-7; abundance: .; v_gene: TRBV30
CDR3aa: CASSPWRAEQFF; j_gene: TRBJ2-1; abundance: .; v_gene: TRBV11-1
CDR3aa: CASSYGGSNSGNTIYF; j_gene: TRBJ1-3; abundance: .; v_gene: TRBV6-5
CDR3aa: CASSKAGGGSSYEQYF; j_gene: TRBJ2-7; abundance: .; v_gene: TRBV7-2
CDR3aa: CASRPQLAGGRETQYF; j_gene: TRBJ2-5; abundance: .; v_gene: TRBV5-4
CDR3aa: CASSEYGETQYF; j_gene: TRBJ2-5; abundance: .; v_gene: TRBV2
CDR3aa: CATSNTLGRSNSPLHF; j_gene: TRBJ1-6; abundance: .; v_gene: TRBV15
CDR3aa: CASSLGQNTEAFF; j_gene: TRBJ1-1; abundance: once; v_gene: TRBV7-3
CDR3aa: CASRSGQGGTEAFF; j_gene: TRBJ1-1; abundance: .; v_gene: TRBV7-2
CDR3aa: CASSYSIAGGPYEQYF; j_gene: TRBJ2-7; abundance: .; v_gene: TRBV6-5
CDR3aa: CASSLGDFGRDAYNEQFF; j_gene: TRBJ2-1; abundance: medium-sized; v_gene: TRBV7-6
CDR3aa: CATQWGLAGAQNIQYF; j_gene: TRBJ2-4; abundance: .; v_gene: TRBV27
CDR3aa: CASSPSGLARTGELFF; j_gene: TRBJ2-2; abundance: .; v_gene: TRBV7-3
CDR3aa: CASSQDRTGTNNEQFF; j_gene: TRBJ2-1; abundance: .; v_gene: TRBV4-1
CDR3aa: CAWSRSNWGVPEAFF; j_gene: TRBJ1-1; abundance: .; v_gene: TRBV30
CDR3aa: CASSPGQARSPLHF; j_gene: TRBJ1-6; abundance: .; v_gene: TRBV5-1
CDR3aa: CASSRRGLVDTQYF; j_gene: TRBJ2-3; abundance: once; v_gene: TRBV2
CDR3aa: CASSGQGSGEAFF; j_gene: TRBJ1-1; abundance: .; v_gene: TRBV2
CDR3aa: CAWSVQGFARRETQYF; j_gene: TRBJ2-5; abundance: .; v_gene: TRBV30
CDR3aa: CASSRTGQGEEEQYF; j_gene: TRBJ2-7; abundance: .; v_gene: TRBV6-5
CDR3aa: CASSLHGTGPYEQYF; j_gene: TRBJ2-7; abundance: .; v_gene: TRBV7-2
CDR3aa: CASSQGLLAVRTGELFF; j_gene: TRBJ2-2; abundance: few; v_gene: TRBV4-1
CDR3aa: CASSQGSGGANVLTF; j_gene: TRBJ2-6; abundance: .; v_gene: TRBV4-1
CDR3aa: CASSLGGLAGGDTQYF; j_gene: TRBJ2-3; abundance: few; v_gene: TRBV7-2
CDR3aa: CASSQVGMQTGDPTNTGELFF; j_gene: TRBJ2-2; abundance: .; v_gene: TRBV4-2
CDR3aa: CASSPLAGGLYEQYF; j_gene: TRBJ2-7; abundance: .; v_gene: TRBV7-9
CDR3aa: CASTNYGGAGTGELFF; j_gene: TRBJ2-2; abundance: .; v_gene: TRBV13
CDR3aa: CASSLGESSYNEQFF; j_gene: TRBJ2-1; abundance: .; v_gene: TRBV7-6
CDR3aa: CASSPISTATEAFF; j_gene: TRBJ1-1; abundance: .; v_gene: TRBV7-2
CDR3aa: CSVQRGSGNTIYF; j_gene: TRBJ1-3; abundance: .; v_gene: TRBV29-1
CDR3aa: CAWSYSYEQYF; j_gene: .; abundance: once; v_gene: TRBV30
CDR3aa: CASSLGGATDTQYF; j_gene: TRBJ2-3; abundance: .; v_gene: TRBV6-5
CDR3aa: CASSQSPRVSTDTQYF; j_gene: TRBJ2-3; abundance: .; v_gene: TRBV4-3
CDR3aa: CASSSRSAYNEQFF; j_gene: TRBJ2-1; abundance: .; v_gene: TRBV27
CDR3aa: CASSNRGSNQPQHF; j_gene: TRBJ1-5; abundance: once; v_gene: TRBV2
CDR3aa: CASSWLRTGRVEKLFF; j_gene: TRBJ1-4; abundance: .; v_gene: TRBV7-2